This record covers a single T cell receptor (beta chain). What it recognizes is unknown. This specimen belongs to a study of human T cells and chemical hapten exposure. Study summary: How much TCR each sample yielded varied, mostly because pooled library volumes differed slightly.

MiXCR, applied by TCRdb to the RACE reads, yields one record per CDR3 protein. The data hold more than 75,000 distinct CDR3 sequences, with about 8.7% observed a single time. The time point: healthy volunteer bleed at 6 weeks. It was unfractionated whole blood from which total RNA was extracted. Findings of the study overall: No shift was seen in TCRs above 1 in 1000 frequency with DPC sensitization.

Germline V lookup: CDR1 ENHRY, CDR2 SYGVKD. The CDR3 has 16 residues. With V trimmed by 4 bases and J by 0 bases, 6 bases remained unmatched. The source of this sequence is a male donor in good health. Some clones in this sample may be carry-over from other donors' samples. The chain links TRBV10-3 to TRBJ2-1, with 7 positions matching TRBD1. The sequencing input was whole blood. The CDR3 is CAISVRQGSSYNEQFF. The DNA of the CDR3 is TGTGCCATCAGTGTCCGACAGGGTAGCTCCTACAATGAGCAGTTCTTC.